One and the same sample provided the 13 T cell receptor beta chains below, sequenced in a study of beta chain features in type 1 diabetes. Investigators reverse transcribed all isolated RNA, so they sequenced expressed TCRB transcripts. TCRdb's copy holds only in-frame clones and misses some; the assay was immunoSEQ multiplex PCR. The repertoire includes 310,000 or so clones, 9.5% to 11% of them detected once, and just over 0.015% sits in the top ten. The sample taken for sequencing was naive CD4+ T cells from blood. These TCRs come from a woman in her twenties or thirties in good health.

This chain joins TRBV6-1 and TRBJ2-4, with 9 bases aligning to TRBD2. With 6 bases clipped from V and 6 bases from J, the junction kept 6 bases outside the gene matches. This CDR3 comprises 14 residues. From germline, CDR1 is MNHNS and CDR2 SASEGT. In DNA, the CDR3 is TGTGCCAGCAGGGATAGCGGGAGTGGAAACATTCAGTACTTC. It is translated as CASRDSGSGNIQYF.

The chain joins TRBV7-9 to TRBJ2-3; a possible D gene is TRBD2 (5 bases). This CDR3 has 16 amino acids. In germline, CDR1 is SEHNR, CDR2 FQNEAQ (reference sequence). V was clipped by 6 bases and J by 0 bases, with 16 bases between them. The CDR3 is CASRLLADSSTDTQYF. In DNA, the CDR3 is TGTGCCAGCAGGCTATTGGCGGACTCTAGCACAGATACGCAGTATTTT. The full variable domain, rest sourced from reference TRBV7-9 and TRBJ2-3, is DTGVSQNPRHKITKRGQNVTFRCDPISEHNRLYWYRQTLGQGPEFLTYFQNEAQLEKSRLLSDRFSAERPKGSFSTLEIQRTEQGDSAMYLCASRLLADSSTDTQYFGPGTRLTVL.

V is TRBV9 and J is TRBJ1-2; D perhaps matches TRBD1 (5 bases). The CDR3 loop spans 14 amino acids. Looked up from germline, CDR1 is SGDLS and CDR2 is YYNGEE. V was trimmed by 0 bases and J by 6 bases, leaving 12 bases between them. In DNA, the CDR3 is TGTGCCAGCAGCGTAGCGGCCAGGGTGAATGGCTACACCTTC. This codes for CASSVAARVNGYTF.

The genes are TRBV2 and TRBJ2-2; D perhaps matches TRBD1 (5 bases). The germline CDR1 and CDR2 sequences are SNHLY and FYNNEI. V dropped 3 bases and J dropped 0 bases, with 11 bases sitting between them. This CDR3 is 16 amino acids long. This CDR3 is CASSEQGSANTGELFF. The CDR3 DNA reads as TGTGCCAGCAGTGAGCAGGGCAGTGCGAACACCGGGGAGCTGTTTTTT.

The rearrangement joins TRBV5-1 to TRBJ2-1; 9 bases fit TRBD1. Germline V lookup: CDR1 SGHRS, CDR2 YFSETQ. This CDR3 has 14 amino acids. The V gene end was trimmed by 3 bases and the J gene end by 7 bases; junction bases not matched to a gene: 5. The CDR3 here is CASSSKGTGNEQFF. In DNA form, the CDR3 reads TGCGCCAGCAGCTCTAAAGGGACAGGGAATGAGCAGTTCTTC.

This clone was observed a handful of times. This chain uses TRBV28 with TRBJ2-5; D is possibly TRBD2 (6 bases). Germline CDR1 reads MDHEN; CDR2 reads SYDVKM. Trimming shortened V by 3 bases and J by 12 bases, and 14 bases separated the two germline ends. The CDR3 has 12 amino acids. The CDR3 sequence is CASSLAGLAKYF. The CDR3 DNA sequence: TGTGCCAGCAGTTTGGCGGGGCTGGCGAAGTACTTC.

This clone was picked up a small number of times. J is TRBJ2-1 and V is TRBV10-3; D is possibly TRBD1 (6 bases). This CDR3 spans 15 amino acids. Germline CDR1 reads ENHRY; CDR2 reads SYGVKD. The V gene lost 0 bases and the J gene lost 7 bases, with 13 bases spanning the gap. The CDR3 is CAISESQGPWNEQFF. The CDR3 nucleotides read TGTGCCATCAGTGAGTCGCAGGGGCCCTGGAATGAGCAGTTCTTC.

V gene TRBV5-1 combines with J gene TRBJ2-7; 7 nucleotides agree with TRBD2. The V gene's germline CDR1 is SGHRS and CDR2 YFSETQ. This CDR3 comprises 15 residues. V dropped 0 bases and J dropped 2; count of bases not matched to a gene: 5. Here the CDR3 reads CASSLGGGRAYEQYF. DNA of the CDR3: TGCGCCAGCAGCTTGGGTGGCGGGAGAGCCTACGAGCAGTACTTC.

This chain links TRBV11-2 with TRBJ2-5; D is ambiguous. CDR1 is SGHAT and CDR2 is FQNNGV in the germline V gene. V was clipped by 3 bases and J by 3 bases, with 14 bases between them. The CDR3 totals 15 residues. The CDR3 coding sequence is TGTGCCAGCAGCTTCGAACAGAAGGAAAAAGAGACCCAGTACTTC. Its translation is CASSFEQKEKETQYF.

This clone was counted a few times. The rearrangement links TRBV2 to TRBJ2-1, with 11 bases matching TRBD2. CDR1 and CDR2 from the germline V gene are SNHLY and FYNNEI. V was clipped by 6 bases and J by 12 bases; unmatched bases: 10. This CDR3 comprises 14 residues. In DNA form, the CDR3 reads TGTGCCAGCAGCACGGGACTAGCGGACCTGATGCAGTTCTTC. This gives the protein CASSTGLADLMQFF. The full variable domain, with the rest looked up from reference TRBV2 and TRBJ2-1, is EPEVTQTPSHQVTQMGQEVILRCVPISNHLYFYWYRQILGQKVEFLVSFYNNEISEKSEIFDDQFSVERPDGSNFTLKIRSTKLEDSAMYFCASSTGLADLMQFFGPGTRLTVL.

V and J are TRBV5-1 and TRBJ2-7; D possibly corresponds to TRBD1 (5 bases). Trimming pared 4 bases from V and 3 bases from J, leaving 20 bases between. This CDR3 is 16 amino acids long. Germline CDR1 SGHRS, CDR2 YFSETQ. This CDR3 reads CASSPRIQVTGYEQYF. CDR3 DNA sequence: TGCGCCAGCAGCCCTCGAATACAGGTTACGGGCTACGAGCAGTACTTC.

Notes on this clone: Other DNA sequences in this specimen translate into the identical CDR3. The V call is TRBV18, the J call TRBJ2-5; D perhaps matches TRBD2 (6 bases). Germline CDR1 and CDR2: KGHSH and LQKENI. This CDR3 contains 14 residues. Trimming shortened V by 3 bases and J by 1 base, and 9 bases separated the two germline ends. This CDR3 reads CASSPQGLQETQYF. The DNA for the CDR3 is TGTGCCAGCTCACCTCAGGGACTCCAAGAGACCCAGTACTTC.

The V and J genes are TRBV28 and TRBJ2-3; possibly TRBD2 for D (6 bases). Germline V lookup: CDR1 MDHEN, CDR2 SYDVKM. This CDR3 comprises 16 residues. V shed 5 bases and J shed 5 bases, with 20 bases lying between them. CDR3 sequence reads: CASSQRLTGAIDTQYF. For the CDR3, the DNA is TGTGCCAGCAGTCAAAGACTAACGGGAGCGATAGATACGCAGTATTTT.